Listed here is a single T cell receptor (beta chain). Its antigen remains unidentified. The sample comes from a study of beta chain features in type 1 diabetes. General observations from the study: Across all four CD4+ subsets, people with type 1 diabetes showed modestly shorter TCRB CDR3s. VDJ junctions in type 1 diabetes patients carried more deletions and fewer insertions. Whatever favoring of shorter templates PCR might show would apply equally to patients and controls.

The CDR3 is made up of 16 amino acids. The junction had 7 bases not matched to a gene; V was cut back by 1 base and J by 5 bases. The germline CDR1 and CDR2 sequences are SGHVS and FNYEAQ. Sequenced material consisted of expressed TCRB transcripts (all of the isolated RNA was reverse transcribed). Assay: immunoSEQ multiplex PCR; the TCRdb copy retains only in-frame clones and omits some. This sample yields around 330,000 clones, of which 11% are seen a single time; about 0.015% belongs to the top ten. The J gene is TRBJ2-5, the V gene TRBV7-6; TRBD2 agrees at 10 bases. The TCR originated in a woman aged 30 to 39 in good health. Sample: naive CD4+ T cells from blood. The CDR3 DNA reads TGTGCCAGCAGCTTAGGGGGGACTAGCGTTATCGAGACCCAGTACTTC. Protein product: CASSLGGTSVIETQYF.